This T cell receptor (beta chain) was sequenced for a study of cytomegalovirus exposure and HLA in healthy donors. Produced via immunoSEQ multiplex PCR; TCRdb's table is partial and in-frame only. The sample contains 300,000 to 450,000 clones, roughly 90% of which appear only once. The validation cohort, a group of around 130 subjects, included the donors and was separate from the approximately 650-subject first cohort. Germline V gene lookup returns CDR1 SQVTM and CDR2 ANQGSEA. The CDR3 loop spans 12 amino acids. Between the trimmed V and J ends, which lost 5 bases and 7 bases, there was a span of 14 bases. Notes on this clone: What it recognizes is unknown.

Overall study results and limits: The authors enumerated 180 or so TCR beta chains as linked to cytomegalovirus. The TCR clusters that emerged in the first cohort tended, a later analysis found, to co-occur in the 110 or so validation repertoires.

Sequencing input: PBMCs. This sequence joins TRBV29-1 and TRBJ1-2; maybe TRBD1 (5 bases). The receptor was isolated from a woman younger than 35 in good health and CMV-seronegative. The CDR3 DNA reads as TGCAGCGTTCCCGGCAGGGAGGGTGGCTACACCTTC. It specifies CSVPGREGGYTF.